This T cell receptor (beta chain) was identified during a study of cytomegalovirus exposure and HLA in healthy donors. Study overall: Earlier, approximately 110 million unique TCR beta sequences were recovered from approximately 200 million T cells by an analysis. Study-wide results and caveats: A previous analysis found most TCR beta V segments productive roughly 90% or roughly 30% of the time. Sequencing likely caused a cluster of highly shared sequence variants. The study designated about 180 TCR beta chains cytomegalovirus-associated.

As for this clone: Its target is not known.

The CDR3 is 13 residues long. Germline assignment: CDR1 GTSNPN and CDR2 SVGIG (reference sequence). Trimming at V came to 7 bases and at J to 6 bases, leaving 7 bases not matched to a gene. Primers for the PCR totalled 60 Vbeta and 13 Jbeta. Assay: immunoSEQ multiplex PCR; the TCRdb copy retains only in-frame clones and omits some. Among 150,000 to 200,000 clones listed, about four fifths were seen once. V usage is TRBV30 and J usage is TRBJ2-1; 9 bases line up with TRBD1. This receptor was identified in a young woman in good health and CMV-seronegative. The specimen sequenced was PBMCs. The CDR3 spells CASNRGPGNEQFF. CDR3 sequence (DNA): TGTGCCTCGAACAGGGGGCCCGGCAATGAGCAGTTCTTC. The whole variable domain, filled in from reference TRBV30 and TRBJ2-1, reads SQTIHQWPATLVQPVGSPLSLECTVEGTSNPNLYWYRQAAGRGLQLLFYSVGIGQISSEVPQNLSASRPQDRQFILSSKKLLLSDSGFYLCASNRGPGNEQFFGPGTRLTVL.